These T cell receptor beta chains were read from a single sample in a study of T cells in Graves' hyperthyroidism and ophthalmopathy. TCRdb passed the multiplex PCR reads through MiXCR, listing each CDR3 protein once. The profile covers around 760,000 distinct CDR3 sequences, with approximately 40% appearing a single time and around 29% taken by the ten largest. The sample was blood. These receptor sequences come from a woman between 35 and 50 years old with Graves' hyperthyroidism. The CDR3 runs from the conserved cysteine through the conserved F or W. The D gene is left open where the match is weak. Size values are once, few and many counts, or a class for expanded clones, and some rows have none.

clone size,J gene,D gene,V gene,CDR3 protein,CDR3 DNA
few,TRBJ2-7,-,TRBV6-5,CASSFDEGMAYEQYF,TGTGCCAGCAGTTTTGATGAGGGCATGGCCTACGAGCAGTACTTC
many,TRBJ2-6,-,TRBV29-1,CSVRDRDSGANVLTF,TGCAGCGTTAGAGACAGGGACTCCGGGGCCAACGTCCTGACTTTC
-,TRBJ2-6,-,TRBV10-3,CAISETRTIISGANVLTF,TGTGCCATCAGTGAGACCCGAACAATAATCTCTGGGGCCAACGTCCTGACTTTC
few,TRBJ2-5,TRBD2,TRBV7-2,CASSDSASGQETQYF,TGTGCCAGCAGTGATTCGGCTAGCGGGCAAGAGACCCAGTACTTC
-,TRBJ1-5,-,TRBV25-1,CASSETGGTYQPQHF,TGTGCCAGCAGTGAGACAGGCGGAACGTATCAGCCCCAGCATTTT
many,TRBJ1-2,TRBD1,TRBV29-1,CSATGGAGYGYTF,TGCAGCGCAACAGGGGGCGCGGGGTATGGCTACACCTTC
many,TRBJ1-1,TRBD1,TRBV3-1,CASSRDRYEAFF,TGTGCCAGCAGCCGGGACAGATATGAAGCTTTCTTT
few,TRBJ1-5,-,TRBV5-1,CASSFRLRYSNQPQHF,TGCGCCAGCAGCTTCAGGTTGAGGTATAGCAATCAGCCCCAGCATTTT
-,TRBJ1-1,-,TRBV28,CASSFGGRVVAFF,TGTGCCAGCAGTTTTGGAGGGCGAGTTGTAGCTTTCTTT
many,TRBJ1-5,-,TRBV2,CASSVSNQPQHF,TGTGCCAGCAGTGTTAGCAATCAGCCCCAGCATTTT
-,TRBJ1-2,-,TRBV10-2,CATLPYDSTGTKGTTF,TGTGCCACCCTTCCATACGACTCTACCGGGACAAAGGGAACCACCTTC
-,TRBJ1-5,-,TRBV2,CASKTRGNQPQHF,TGTGCCAGCAAGACAAGGGGCAATCAGCCCCAGCATTTT
-,TRBJ2-5,-,TRBV7-9,CASRHSHEETQYF,TGTGCCAGCAGGCATAGCCACGAAGAGACCCAGTACTTC
few,TRBJ2-6,TRBD1,TRBV6-5,CASSYSHIGQGESGANVLTF,TGTGCCAGCAGTTACTCCCACATCGGACAGGGAGAATCTGGGGCCAACGTCCTGACTTTC
-,TRBJ2-7,TRBD1,TRBV12-3/TRBV12-4,CASGSADRGGYEQYF,TGTGCTAGTGGTTCCGCTGACAGGGGAGGCTACGAGCAGTACTTC
many,TRBJ2-5,-,TRBV20-1,CSANGGMETQYF,TGCAGTGCTAACGGCGGGATGGAGACCCAGTACTTC